Many counts were recorded for the clone carrying this T cell receptor (beta chain). As yet, its antigen is unknown. TCRdb ran MiXCR on the RACE reads and lists one entry per CDR3 protein. The table lists roughly 380,000 distinct CDR3 sequences, 5% to 6.5% of them singletons. The entry originates in a study of human T cells and chemical hapten exposure. Whole-study findings and limits: With alopecia, donors may have immune responses unlike healthy people's.

The time point was: pre-sensitization, week 0. Regarding treatment: therapeutic diphenylcyclopropenone sensitization with weekly scalp DPC. The CDR3 contains 15 residues. Unmatched junction bases numbered 7, after V lost 6 bases and J lost 4 bases. This clonotype was sampled from a woman aged 50 to 65 with alopecia areata. Some clones in this sample may be carry-over from other donors' samples. This chain links TRBV12-3 or TRBV12-4 with TRBJ2-2, with TRBD2 matching over 8 bases. Sequences were derived from whole blood, sampled in connection with sensitization to the hapten diphenylcyclopropenone (DPC). The CDR3 bases are TGTGCCAGCAGGCCGGGACTAGTCACCACCGGGGAGCTGTTTTTT. It translates to CASRPGLVTTGELFF.